This T cell receptor beta chain was captured by sequencing in a study of cytomegalovirus exposure and HLA in healthy donors. Findings and caveats of the study: Common viral pathogens seemed, in a later analysis, to connect with several of the most significant clusters. From TCR beta sequences, most subjects' HLA-A and HLA-B alleles were reportedly predicted accurately. A later analysis, which compared TCR beta chains of equal frequency, found the HLA-associated ones more clonally expanded. In vitro experiments confirmed that a few CMV-associated chains were specific for CMV antigens.

This CDR3 has 14 amino acids. Between the trimmed V and J ends, which lost 3 bases and 7 bases, there was a span of 12 bases. Looked up from germline, CDR1 is KGHSH and CDR2 is LQKENI. Details on this clone: The antigen is unknown.

The study ran its PCR with 60 Vbeta and 13 Jbeta primers. Sequenced by immunoSEQ multiplex PCR; TCRdb stores in-frame clones only, minus some. This sample has under 300,000 clones; over 70% occur once, and the top ten carry less than 8.5%. This receptor was obtained from a woman aged 55-69 years in good health and CMV-seropositive. Specimen: PBMCs. The V and J genes are TRBV18 and TRBJ2-2; D unresolved. CDR3 bases: TGTGCCAGCTCACCGCTGAGCATTAACGGGGAGCTGTTTTTT. Residues: CASSPLSINGELFF.